The 21 T cell receptor beta chains in this list originate from one sample, sequenced in a study of pediatric ulcerative colitis. TCRdb keeps only in-frame clones here, not all; method: immunoSEQ multiplex PCR. The sample lists 4,500 to 5,500 clones, roughly nine tenths occurring once. The sequenced sample was blood. The receptors were gathered from a boy aged 5-17 years with mild ulcerative colitis.

The rearrangement joins TRBV7-2 to TRBJ1-5, with unresolved D. Germline CDR1 is SGHTA and CDR2 is FQGNSA. Trimming left V 1 base short and J 7 bases short, with 17 bases between. The CDR3 covers 16 residues. The CDR3 nucleotides read TGTGCCAGCAGCTTAGTAGGAGGGAATCAAGGGCAGCCCCAGCATTTT. Amino acid sequence: CASSLVGGNQGQPQHF.

The rearrangement links TRBV9 to TRBJ2-7, with D maybe TRBD1 (6 bases). Trimming pared 0 bases from V and 5 bases from J, leaving 15 bases between. CDR1 and CDR2 (germline): SGDLS, YYNGEE. There are 15 residues in the CDR3. The CDR3 DNA reads as TGTGCCAGCAGCGTAGGCCAGGGGTACAGTAACGAGCAGTACTTC. Translating it yields CASSVGQGYSNEQYF.

The CDR3 region has the DNA TGTGCCAGCACCGGCGGGTATCAGCCCCAGCATTTT. It codes for CASTGGYQPQHF. The V call is TRBV6-1, the J call TRBJ1-5; D not certain. Between the trimmed V and J ends, which lost 7 bases and 5 bases, there was a span of 9 bases. The CDR3 spans 12 residues. CDR1 and CDR2 from the germline V gene are MNHNS and SASEGT.

The genes are TRBV7-9 and TRBJ1-1; 8 bases align to TRBD1. CDR3 length: 17 residues. CDR1 and CDR2 (germline): SEHNR, FQNEAQ (reference sequence). J was trimmed by 7 bases and V by 6 bases; bases with no gene match: 19. CDR3 sequence: CASSLLNPGQVSLEAFF. CDR3 coding DNA: TGTGCCAGCAGTCTCCTCAATCCGGGACAGGTCAGCCTTGAAGCTTTCTTT.

The chain employs TRBV2 and TRBJ1-1; 7 bases align to TRBD1. CDR1 is SNHLY and CDR2 is FYNNEI in the germline V gene. V lost 8 bases to trimming and J lost 4 bases; unmatched junction nucleotides: 1. The CDR3 totals 11 residues. The CDR3 DNA sequence: TGTGCCAGCGCAGGGGGCACTGAAGCTTTCTTT. It encodes CASAGGTEAFF.

The CDR3 reads CASSLAPGQGYNEQFF. The DNA for the CDR3 is TGTGCCAGCAGCTTGGCGCCGGGACAGGGTTACAATGAGCAGTTCTTC. This chain uses TRBV5-5 with TRBJ2-1; 9 nucleotides match TRBD1. Germline loops: CDR1 SGHKS, CDR2 YYEKEE (reference sequence). Trimming took 0 bases from V and 4 from J; bases not matched to a gene: 5. CDR3 length: 16 residues.

The rearrangement joins TRBV6-1 to TRBJ2-7; D is unresolved. Trimming left V 3 bases short and J 2 bases short, with 5 bases between. This CDR3 is built from 12 residues. Germline V CDR1 and CDR2: MNHNS, SASEGT. CDR3 DNA: TGTGCCAGCAGTGAGCCAGCCTACGAGCAGTACTTC. Its protein product is CASSEPAYEQYF.

J is TRBJ2-2 and V is TRBV7-6; D not certain. CDR3 length: 15 residues. V gave up 5 bases and J gave up 3 bases, with 13 bases separating them. From germline, CDR1 is SGHVS and CDR2 FNYEAQ. In DNA, the CDR3 is TGTGCCAGCAGCCCCTCATGGGGTGACACCGGGGAGCTGTTTTTT. Encoded protein: CASSPSWGDTGELFF.

This chain links TRBV7-2 with TRBJ1-1; unclear D gene. V shed 3 bases and J shed 5 bases, with 13 bases lying between them. The germline CDR1 and CDR2 sequences are SGHTA and FQGNSA. This CDR3 spans 14 amino acids. DNA for the CDR3: TGTGCCAGCAGCTTCGGACTGTCGGTGACTGAAGCTTTCTTT. Its translation: CASSFGLSVTEAFF.

This clone was picked up one time. This rearrangement joins TRBV19 to TRBJ2-1; D is undetermined. V lost 6 bases and J lost 10, with 16 bases in between. Germline V gene data show CDR1 as LNHDA and CDR2 as SQIVND (reference sequence). This CDR3 has 13 amino acids. CDR3 region: CASRGSDLKEQFF. DNA for the CDR3: TGTGCCAGTAGGGGCAGTGACCTGAAGGAGCAGTTCTTC.

V gene TRBV6-6 combines with J gene TRBJ2-7, with D tentatively TRBD1 or TRBD2 (5 bases each). V lost 2 bases and J 4 bases, leaving 15 bases between the germline ends. CDR3 length: 15 amino acids. Germline values: CDR1 MNHNY, CDR2 SVGAGI (reference sequence). In nucleotides, the CDR3 is TGTGCCAGCAGTTACGCCGCGAGAGGGGTATACGAGCAGTACTTC. Translated: CASSYAARGVYEQYF.

The chain combines TRBV19 with TRBJ2-2; D is uncertain. Trimming removed 7 bases at V and 2 bases at J, with 11 bases between. Germline lookup yields CDR1 LNHDA and CDR2 SQIVND (reference sequence). This CDR3 contains 14 residues. The CDR3 spells CASKRRQNTGELFF. As DNA, the CDR3 is TGTGCCAGTAAGAGACGGCAAAACACCGGGGAGCTGTTTTTT.

CDR3 loop: CASSITSGASYEQYF. The CDR3 DNA reads TGTGCCAGCAGTATCACTAGCGGGGCCTCCTACGAGCAGTACTTC. The V and J genes are TRBV25-1 and TRBJ2-7, with 10 nucleotides matching TRBD2. The CDR3 consists of 15 residues. Germline CDR1 is MGHDK and CDR2 is SYGVNS. V lost 5 bases, J lost 0 bases, and 4 bases stayed unmatched.

The chain couples TRBV6-1 to TRBJ1-1; no firm D call. Germline CDR1 is MNHNS and CDR2 is SASEGT. This CDR3 has 12 amino acids. V lost 3 bases to trimming and J lost 3 bases, with 5 bases between them. DNA for the CDR3: TGTGCCAGCAGTGAGAGTTACACTGAAGCTTTCTTT. Translated, it gives CASSESYTEAFF.

The chain combines TRBV19 with TRBJ1-1; no clear D gene. V lost 4 bases and J lost 1, with 13 bases in between. Germline lookup yields CDR1 LNHDA and CDR2 SQIVND (reference sequence). The CDR3 is 15 amino acids. CDR3 nucleotides: TGTGCCAGTAGTACCTCGGGAGAGGAGAACACTGAAGCTTTCTTT. Translating it yields CASSTSGEENTEAFF.

This chain uses TRBV4-1 with TRBJ2-1; 7 nucleotides match TRBD2. Germline trimming cut 0 bases from V and 6 bases from J; bases unmatched to any gene: 8. Germline assignment: CDR1 MGHRA and CDR2 YSYEKL. The CDR3 covers 16 residues. CDR3 sequence (DNA): TGCGCCAGCAGCCAAGATCCCGGACTAGACGGCAATGAGCAGTTCTTC. Residues: CASSQDPGLDGNEQFF.

This clone has only a few counts. V and J are TRBV19 and TRBJ1-5; no reliable D call. CDR3 length equals 14 residues. Looked up from germline, CDR1 is LNHDA and CDR2 is SQIVND (reference sequence). V gave up 7 bases and J gave up 7 bases, with 17 bases separating them. CDR3 in DNA: TGTGCCAGTAACGGAGGCCTAAGCGACCAGCCCCAGCATTTT. It specifies CASNGGLSDQPQHF.

This clone was seen a few times. The chain joins TRBV28 to TRBJ1-5; possible D gene TRBD1, 6 bases. The CDR3 spans 14 residues. V lost 1 base and J 2 bases, leaving 6 bases between the germline ends. Germline CDR1 MDHEN, CDR2 SYDVKM. The CDR3 region has the DNA TGTGCCAGCAGTTTATCAGGGGGCAATCAGCCCCAGCATTTT. It codes for CASSLSGGNQPQHF.

This chain joins TRBV7-2 and TRBJ2-5, with D perhaps TRBD2 (6 bases). CDR3 size: 17 residues. Trimming removed 2 bases from V and 1 base from J, with 17 bases in between. Per germline, CDR1 SGHTA and CDR2 FQGNSA. The chain's CDR3 is CASSLTLGEEIQETQYF. DNA of the CDR3: TGTGCCAGCAGCTTAACGTTGGGGGAGGAGATCCAAGAGACCCAGTACTTC.

This chain links TRBV28 with TRBJ2-2; 8 nucleotides match TRBD1. There are 16 residues in the CDR3. Per the germline V gene, CDR1 is MDHEN and CDR2 is SYDVKM. J gave up 5 bases and V 5 bases, and 10 bases lay outside the gene matches. The CDR3 here is CASSTRAGGATGELFF. The DNA for the CDR3 is TGTGCCAGCAGTACCCGGGCAGGGGGCGCAACCGGGGAGCTGTTTTTT.

The genes are TRBV6-1 and TRBJ1-2; no clear D. CDR1 MNHNS and CDR2 SASEGT come from the germline V gene. The CDR3 spans 12 residues. V lost 3 bases to trimming and J lost 4 bases, with 6 bases between them. CDR3 DNA: TGTGCCAGCAGTGAGGGAGCCTATGGCTACACCTTC. Protein sequence: CASSEGAYGYTF.